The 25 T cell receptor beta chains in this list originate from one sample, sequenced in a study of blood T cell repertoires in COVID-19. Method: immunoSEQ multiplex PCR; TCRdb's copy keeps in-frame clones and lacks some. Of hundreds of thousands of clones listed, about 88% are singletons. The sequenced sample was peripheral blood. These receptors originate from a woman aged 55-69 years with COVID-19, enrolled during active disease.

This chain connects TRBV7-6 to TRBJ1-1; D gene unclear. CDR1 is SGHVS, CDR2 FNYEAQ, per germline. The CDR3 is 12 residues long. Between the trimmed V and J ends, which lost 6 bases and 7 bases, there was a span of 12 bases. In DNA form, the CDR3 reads TGTGCCAGCAGTATTAGTGAGGGTGAAGCTTTCTTT. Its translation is CASSISEGEAFF.

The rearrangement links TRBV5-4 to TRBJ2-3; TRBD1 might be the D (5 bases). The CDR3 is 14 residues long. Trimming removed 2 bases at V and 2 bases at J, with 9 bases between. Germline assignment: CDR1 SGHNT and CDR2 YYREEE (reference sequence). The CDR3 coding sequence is TGTGCCAGCAGCTTCACAGGAACCACAGATACGCAGTATTTT. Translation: CASSFTGTTDTQYF.

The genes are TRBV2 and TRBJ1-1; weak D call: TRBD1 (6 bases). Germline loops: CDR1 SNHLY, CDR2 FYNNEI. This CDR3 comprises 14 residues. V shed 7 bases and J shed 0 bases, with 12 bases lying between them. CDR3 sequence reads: CASTQTGMNTEAFF. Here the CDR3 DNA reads TGTGCCAGCACACAGACAGGTATGAACACTGAAGCTTTCTTT.

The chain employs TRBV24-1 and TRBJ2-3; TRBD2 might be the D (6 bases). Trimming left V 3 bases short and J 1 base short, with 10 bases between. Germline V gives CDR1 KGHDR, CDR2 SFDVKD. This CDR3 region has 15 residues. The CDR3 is CATSDLGTGTDTQYF. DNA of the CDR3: TGTGCCACCAGTGATCTCGGGACTGGCACAGATACGCAGTATTTT.

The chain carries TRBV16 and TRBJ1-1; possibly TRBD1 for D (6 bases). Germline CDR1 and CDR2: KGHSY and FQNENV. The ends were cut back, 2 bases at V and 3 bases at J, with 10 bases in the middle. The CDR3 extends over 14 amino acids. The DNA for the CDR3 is TGTGCCAGCAGCCAACAGGGGACGGACACTGAAGCTTTCTTT. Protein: CASSQQGTDTEAFF.

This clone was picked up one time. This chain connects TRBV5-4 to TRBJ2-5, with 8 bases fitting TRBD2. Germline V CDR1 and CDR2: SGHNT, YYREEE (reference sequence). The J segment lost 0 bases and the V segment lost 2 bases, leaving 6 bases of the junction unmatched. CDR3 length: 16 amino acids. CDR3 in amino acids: CASSLSLAANQETQYF. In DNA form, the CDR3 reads TGTGCCAGCAGCTTATCACTAGCGGCAAACCAAGAGACCCAGTACTTC.

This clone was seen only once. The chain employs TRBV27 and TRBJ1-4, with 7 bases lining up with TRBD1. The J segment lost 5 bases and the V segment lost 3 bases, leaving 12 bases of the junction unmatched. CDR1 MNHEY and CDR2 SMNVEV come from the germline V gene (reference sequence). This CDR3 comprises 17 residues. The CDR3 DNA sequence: TGTGCCAGCAGTTTTTATACCACAGGGGTACTGAATGAAAAACTGTTTTTT. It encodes CASSFYTTGVLNEKLFF.

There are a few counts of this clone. The chain's CDR3 is CASSTSGKSEQYF. In nucleotides, the CDR3 is TGTGCCAGTAGTACTTCAGGGAAAAGCGAGCAGTACTTC. J is TRBJ2-7 and V is TRBV19; a weak D match, TRBD1 (5 bases). Per germline, CDR1 LNHDA and CDR2 SQIVND (reference sequence). CDR3 size: 13 residues. Trimming left V 4 bases short and J 6 bases short, with 13 bases between.

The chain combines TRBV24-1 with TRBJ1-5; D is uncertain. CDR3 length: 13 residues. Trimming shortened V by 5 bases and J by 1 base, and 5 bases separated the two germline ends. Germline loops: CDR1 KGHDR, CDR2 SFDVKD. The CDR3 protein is CATSGESNQPQHF. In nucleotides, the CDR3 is TGTGCCACCAGTGGGGAGAGCAATCAGCCCCAGCATTTT.

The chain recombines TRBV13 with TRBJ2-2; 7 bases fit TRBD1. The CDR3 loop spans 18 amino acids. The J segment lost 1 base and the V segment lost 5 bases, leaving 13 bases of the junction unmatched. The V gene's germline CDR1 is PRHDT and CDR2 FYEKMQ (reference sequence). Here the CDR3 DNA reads TGTGCCAGCAGCCCTGTCACAGGGGTCCCCATGAACACCGGGGAGCTGTTTTTT. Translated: CASSPVTGVPMNTGELFF.

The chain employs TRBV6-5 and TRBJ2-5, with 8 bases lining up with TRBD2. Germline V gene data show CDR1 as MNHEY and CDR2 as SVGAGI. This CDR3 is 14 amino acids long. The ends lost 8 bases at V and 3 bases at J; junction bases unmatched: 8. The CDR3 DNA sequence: TGTGCCAGCCTTAGGCTAGCGGGTGAAGAGACCCAGTACTTC. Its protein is CASLRLAGEETQYF.

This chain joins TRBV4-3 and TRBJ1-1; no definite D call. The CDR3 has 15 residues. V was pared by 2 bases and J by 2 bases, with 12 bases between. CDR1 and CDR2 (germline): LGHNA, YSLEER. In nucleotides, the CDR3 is TGCGCCAGCAGCCAATTCGGGTTAGGAAACACTGAAGCTTTCTTT. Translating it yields CASSQFGLGNTEAFF.

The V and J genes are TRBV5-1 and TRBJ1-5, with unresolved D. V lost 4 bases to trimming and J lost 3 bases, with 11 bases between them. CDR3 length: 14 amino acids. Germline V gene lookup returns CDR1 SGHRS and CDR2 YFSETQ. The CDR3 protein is CASSIGFDNQPQHF. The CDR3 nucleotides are TGCGCCAGCAGCATCGGGTTCGACAATCAGCCCCAGCATTTT.

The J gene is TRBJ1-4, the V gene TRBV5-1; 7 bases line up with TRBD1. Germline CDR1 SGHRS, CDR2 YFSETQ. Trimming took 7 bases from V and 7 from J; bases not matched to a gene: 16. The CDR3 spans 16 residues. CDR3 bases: TGCGCCAGCGGCATGGGACAGAACCACGGTGGTGAAAAACTGTTTTTT. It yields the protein CASGMGQNHGGEKLFF.

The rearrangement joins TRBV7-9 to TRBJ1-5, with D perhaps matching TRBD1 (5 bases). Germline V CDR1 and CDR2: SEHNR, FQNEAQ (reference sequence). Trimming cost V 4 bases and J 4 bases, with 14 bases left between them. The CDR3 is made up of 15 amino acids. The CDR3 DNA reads TGTGCCAGCAGCTCCCCATCGGGGGGGAATCAGCCCCAGCATTTT. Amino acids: CASSSPSGGNQPQHF.

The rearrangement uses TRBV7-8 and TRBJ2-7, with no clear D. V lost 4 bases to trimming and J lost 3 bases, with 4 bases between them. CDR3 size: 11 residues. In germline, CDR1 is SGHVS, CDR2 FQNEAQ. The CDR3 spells CASSSNYEQYF. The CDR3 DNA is TGTGCCAGCAGCTCAAACTACGAGCAGTACTTC.

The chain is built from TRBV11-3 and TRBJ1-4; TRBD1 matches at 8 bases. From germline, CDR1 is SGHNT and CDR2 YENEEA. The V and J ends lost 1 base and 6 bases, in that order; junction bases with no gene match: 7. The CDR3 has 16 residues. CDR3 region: CASSLGQGAGHEKLFF. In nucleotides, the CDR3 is TGTGCCAGCAGCTTAGGGCAGGGGGCGGGACATGAAAAACTGTTTTTT.

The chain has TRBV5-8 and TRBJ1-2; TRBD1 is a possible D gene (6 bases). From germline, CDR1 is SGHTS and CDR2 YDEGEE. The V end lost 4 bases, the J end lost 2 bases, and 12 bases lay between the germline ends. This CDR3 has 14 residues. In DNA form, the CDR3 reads TGTGCCAGCAGCCTCTGGACAGAGAACTATGGCTACACCTTC. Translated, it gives CASSLWTENYGYTF.

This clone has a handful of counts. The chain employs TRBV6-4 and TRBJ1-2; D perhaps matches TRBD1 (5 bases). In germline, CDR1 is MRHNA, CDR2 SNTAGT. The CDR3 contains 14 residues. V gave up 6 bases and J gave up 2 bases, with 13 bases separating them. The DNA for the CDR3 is TGTGCCAGCAGAAGATCTCAGGGAAACTATGGCTACACCTTC. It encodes CASRRSQGNYGYTF.

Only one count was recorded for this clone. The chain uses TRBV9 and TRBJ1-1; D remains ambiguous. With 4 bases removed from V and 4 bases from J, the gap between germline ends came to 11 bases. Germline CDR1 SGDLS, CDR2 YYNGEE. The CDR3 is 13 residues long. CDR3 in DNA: TGTGCCAGCAGCCCCGGGAGTCTCACTGAAGCTTTCTTT. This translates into CASSPGSLTEAFF.

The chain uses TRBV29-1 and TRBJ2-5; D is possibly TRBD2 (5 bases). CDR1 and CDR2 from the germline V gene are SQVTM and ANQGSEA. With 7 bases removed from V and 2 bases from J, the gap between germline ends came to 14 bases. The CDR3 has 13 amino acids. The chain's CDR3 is CSARDGEQETQYF. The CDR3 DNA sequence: TGCAGCGCCCGTGACGGGGAGCAAGAGACCCAGTACTTC.

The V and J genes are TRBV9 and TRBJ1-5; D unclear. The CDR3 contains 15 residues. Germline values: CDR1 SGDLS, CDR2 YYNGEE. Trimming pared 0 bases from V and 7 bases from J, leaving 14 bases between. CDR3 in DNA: TGTGCCAGCAGCGTAGGCTCGGGAACTTACCAGCCCCAGCATTTT. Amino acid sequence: CASSVGSGTYQPQHF. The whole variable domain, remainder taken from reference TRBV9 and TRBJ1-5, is DSGVTQTPKHLITATGQRVTLRCSPRSGDLSVYWYQQSLDQGLQFLIQYYNGEERAKGNILERFSAQQFPDLHSELNLSSLELGDSALYFCASSVGSGTYQPQHFGDGTRLSIL.

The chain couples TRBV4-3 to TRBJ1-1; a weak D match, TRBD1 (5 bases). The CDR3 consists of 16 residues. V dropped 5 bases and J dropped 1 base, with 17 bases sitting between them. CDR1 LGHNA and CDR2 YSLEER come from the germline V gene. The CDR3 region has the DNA TGCGCCAGCAGCAAGAGGACAATAGGTGGGAACACTGAAGCTTTCTTT. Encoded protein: CASSKRTIGGNTEAFF.

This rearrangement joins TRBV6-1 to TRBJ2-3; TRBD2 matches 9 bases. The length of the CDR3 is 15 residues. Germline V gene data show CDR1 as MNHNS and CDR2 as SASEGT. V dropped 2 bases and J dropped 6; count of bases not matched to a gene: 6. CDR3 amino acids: CASSESAGGPDTQYF. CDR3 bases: TGTGCCAGCAGTGAATCAGCGGGGGGCCCCGATACGCAGTATTTT.

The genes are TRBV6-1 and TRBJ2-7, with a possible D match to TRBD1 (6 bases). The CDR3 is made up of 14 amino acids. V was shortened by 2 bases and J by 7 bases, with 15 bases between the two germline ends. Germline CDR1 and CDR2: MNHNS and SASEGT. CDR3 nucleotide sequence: TGTGCCAGCAGTGAATCTGGACAGAAAAAGGAGCAGTACTTC. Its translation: CASSESGQKKEQYF.